In its sample, the clone carrying this T cell receptor (beta chain) ranks as medium-sized (0.01 to 0.1%). Its antigen is currently unknown. These data are taken from a study of a mutant IDH1 vaccine in newly diagnosed glioma. Study background: Beforehand, treatment had been radiotherapy, temozolomide, or both; the majority received both. Broader study findings: It was about 93% of patients that developed vaccine-induced immune responses. Changes to the top peripheral T cell clonotypes appeared unrelated to pseudoprogression.

The time point: week 5, during vaccination. Doses comprised 300 ug of mutant IDH1 20-mer peptide each, plus topical imiquimod. New WHO grade 3 or 4 astrocytomas that were IDH1-mutant and ATRX-lost had been found in donors. With 6 bases removed from V and 0 bases from J, the gap between germline ends came to 9 bases. Germline V CDR1 and CDR2: SNHLY, FYNNEI. The CDR3 consists of 14 residues. This table comes from immunoSEQ multiplex PCR, and its TCRdb copy is limited to in-frame clones, with some not included. There are tens of thousands of clones in the sample; about 80% occur only once, and around 5.9% lies in the top ten.

This material consisted of PBMCs, taken from a glioma patient whose treatment included an IDH1 peptide vaccine. This receptor was identified in a man aged 35 to 55 with glioma. The V call is TRBV2, the J call TRBJ1-5; D remains ambiguous. The CDR3 region is CASSRLNSNQPQHF. CDR3 DNA: TGTGCCAGCAGCCGGCTTAATAGCAATCAGCCCCAGCATTTT.